This T cell receptor (beta chain) comes out of a study of CD8 T cells in ankylosing spondylitis. As for this clonotype: Its target is not known. A much larger clone differs by one base, so this may be a read error.

Study results and limitations: Ankylosing spondylitis blood appeared to carry a characteristic TCR beta motif of several highly homologous variants.

Using its own MiXCR run on the 5' RACE reads, TCRdb lists one record per CDR3 protein. This sample yields under 200,000 distinct CDR3 sequences, of which 13% are seen a single time; around 10% belongs to the top ten. The trim removed 7 bases at V and 7 bases at J, leaving 7 bases unmatched. CDR3 size: 13 residues. The germline CDR1 and CDR2 sequences are ENHRY and SYGVKD. Sequencing was done on a sample of blood, either unsorted or a sorted T cell fraction (not recorded which). This receptor was identified in a female donor with ankylosing spondylitis or in good health (not recorded which). The chain carries TRBV10-3 and TRBJ1-5; 7 bases align to TRBD1. In DNA, the CDR3 is TGTGCCATCAAGGGAGACAGGGACCAGCCCCAGCATTTT. Translated: CAIKGDRDQPQHF.